The next 2 T cell receptor beta chains were all read from a single sample in a study of early T cells in non-severe SARS-CoV-2 infection. Each CDR3 protein is one row after TCRdb ran MiXCR on the 5' RACE reads. The sample gives roughly 68,000 distinct CDR3 sequences, around 4.9% of which show up once; 4% to 5% is in the top ten. The specimen was whole blood. These receptors originate from an adult who was a healthcare worker with PCR-confirmed SARS-CoV-2 infection or an uninfected control (not recorded which).

This clonotype was counted many times. CDR3 loop: CASRIAGGTDTQYF. DNA of the CDR3: TGTGCCAGCAGGATAGCGGGGGGAACAGATACGCAGTATTTT. The J gene is TRBJ2-3, the V gene TRBV6-6, with TRBD2 matching over 10 bases. CDR1 and CDR2 (germline): MNHNY, SVGAGI (reference sequence). The CDR3 runs 14 residues. The trim removed 6 bases at V and 3 bases at J, leaving 3 bases unmatched.

In its sample, this clonotype was seen a few times. The V and J genes are TRBV7-9 and TRBJ2-3; D gene unclear. Germline CDR1 and CDR2: SEHNR and FQNEAQ (reference sequence). The CDR3 has 12 residues. V lost 2 bases, J lost 4 bases, and 4 bases lay in between. In DNA, the CDR3 is TGTGCCAGCAGCTTATTGGCAGATACGCAGTATTTT. This gives the protein CASSLLADTQYF. Based on the CDR3 plus reference TRBV7-9 and TRBJ2-3, the full variable domain is DTGVSQNPRHKITKRGQNVTFRCDPISEHNRLYWYRQTLGQGPEFLTYFQNEAQLEKSRLLSDRFSAERPKGSFSTLEIQRTEQGDSAMYLCASSLLADTQYFGPGTRLTVL.